The present entry profiles one T cell receptor beta chain with its context. What it recognizes is unknown. The PCR was carried out with 60 Vbeta primers and 13 Jbeta primers. Profiled with immunoSEQ multiplex PCR; TCRdb holds only in-frame clones, not every one. Counted here are 120,000 or so clones, about 85% occurring once; the ten biggest clones make up approximately 0.22%. This specimen comes from a study of cytomegalovirus exposure and HLA in healthy donors. Background on the study: Roughly four fifths of 350 to 400 genotyped donors fell in the Caucasian-associated ancestry cluster.

Germline values: CDR1 SGHKS, CDR2 YYEKEE (reference sequence). The germline V and J ends were trimmed by 5 bases and 3 bases, with 15 bases remaining between them. The CDR3 is made up of 15 amino acids. Whole-study findings and limits: With later analysis, a missense DCLRE1C variant became linked to TCR beta V- and J-gene trimming. According to the study, approximately 150 TCR beta chains were cytomegalovirus-associated. It was assumed in the presence/absence analyses that sequencing depth was roughly uniform across donors.

The receptor was derived from a man aged 45-60 years in good health and CMV-seronegative. The specimen was PBMCs. The V and J genes are TRBV5-5 and TRBJ1-5, with D maybe TRBD1 (5 bases). CDR3 in amino acids: CASSPHGTDNQPQHF. DNA of the CDR3: TGTGCCAGCAGTCCCCACGGGACTGACAATCAGCCCCAGCATTTT.